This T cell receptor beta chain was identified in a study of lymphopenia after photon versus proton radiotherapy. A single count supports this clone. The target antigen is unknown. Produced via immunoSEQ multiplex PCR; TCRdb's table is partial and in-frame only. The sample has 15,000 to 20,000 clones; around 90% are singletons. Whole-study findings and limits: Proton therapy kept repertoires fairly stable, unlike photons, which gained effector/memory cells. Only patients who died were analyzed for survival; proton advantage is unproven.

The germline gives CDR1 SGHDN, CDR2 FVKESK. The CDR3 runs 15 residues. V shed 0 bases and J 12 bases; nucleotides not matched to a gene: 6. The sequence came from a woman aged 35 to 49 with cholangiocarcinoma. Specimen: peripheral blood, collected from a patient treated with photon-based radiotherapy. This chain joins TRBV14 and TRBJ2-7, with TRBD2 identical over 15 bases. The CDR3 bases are TGTGCCAGCAGCCAAGACGGGACTAGCGGGAGGATGAGGTACTTC. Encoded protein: CASSQDGTSGRMRYF.